The clone carrying this TCR beta chain was found a few times. What it recognizes is unknown. Via MiXCR, TCRdb re-called the reads, giving one row per CDR3 protein. Of some 700,000 distinct CDR3 sequences detected, roughly a third appear once; the ten largest clones hold around a sixth. The entry originates in a study of T cell repertoires in cytomegalovirus infection. Looking at the study overall: CMV epitopes that were recently identified and HLA-C-restricted were used alongside well-studied HLA-B-restricted ones. Public TCR beta signatures provided an indication of both CMV infection and a matching HLA type. Broader study findings: HLA-C-restricted CMV clonotypes gave the most frequent clonotype in two of eight donors.

This TCR derives from a human donor in good health (CMV status not recorded). Some clones in this sample may be carry-over from other donors' samples. Here the sequenced sample was cultured PBMCs, taken from culture after CMV antigen stimulation.

In nucleotides, the CDR3 is TGTGCCAGCAGCCCAGAGGGGGGCAGATTTACAGATACGCAGTATTTT. This encodes CASSPEGGRFTDTQYF. This sequence joins TRBV7-9 and TRBJ2-3; D assignment may be TRBD1 or TRBD2 (6 bases each). The CDR3 runs to 16 residues. V was trimmed by 5 bases and J by 3 bases, leaving 18 bases between them. The germline gives CDR1 SEHNR, CDR2 FQNEAQ (reference sequence).